Below, one T cell receptor beta chain is given with its context. As yet, its antigen is unknown. Constant-segment primers and 5'RACE yielded cDNA libraries for TCR alpha and TCR beta, each carrying sample barcodes and UMIs. MiXCR, run by TCRdb on the 5' RACE reads, gives a single entry per CDR3 protein. The repertoire holds a few hundred thousand distinct CDR3 sequences, roughly 18% seen once, with more than 20% in the top ten. V gave up 1 base and J gave up 3 bases; unmatched junction bases: 6. Germline CDR1 SGHTA, CDR2 FQGNSA. CDR3 length: 15 residues. These data are taken from a study of T-cell memory formation after mild COVID-19. Study-level findings and limits: Contracting clones from day 15 to 85 had balanced CD4/CD8; later expanders favoured CD4+. Some clones that responded turned up in pre-infection memory, which suggests that cross-reactive memory joined in.

Sequenced sample: PBMCs or a T cell subset sorted from them (not recorded which). This sequence was found in a man younger than 35 who had mild COVID-19 (a few samples of this study predate the infection). Cell type and time point are not known. J is TRBJ2-7 and V is TRBV7-2; 7 bases are shared with TRBD1. The CDR3 region is CASSLDIDRVYEQYF. CDR3 nucleotides: TGTGCCAGCAGCTTAGACATCGACAGGGTCTACGAGCAGTACTTC.